The source of this T cell receptor (beta chain) is a study of cytomegalovirus exposure and HLA in healthy donors. As for the study in general: The 120 or so validation repertoires used a platform that matched the one used for the approximately 610 first-cohort repertoires, as a later analysis reported. General study findings and limits: The study flagged around 160 TCR beta chains as cytomegalovirus-associated.

CDR1 is SGDLS, CDR2 YYNGEE, per germline. CDR3 length: 14 amino acids. Germline trimming cut 3 bases from V and 7 bases from J; bases unmatched to any gene: 6. Points on this clone: Its antigen remains unknown.

Assay used: immunoSEQ multiplex PCR; TCRdb lists only in-frame clones, some missing. The sample has 70,000 or so clones; 94% are singletons. The donors were part of the validation cohort, which consisted of over a hundred subjects and was separate from the first cohort of 600 to 850 subjects. This chain connects TRBV9 to TRBJ1-5; the match to TRBD1 covers 8 bases. This TCR derives from a man between 18 and 35 years old in good health and CMV-seropositive. The sample consisted of PBMCs. CDR3 protein: CASSAGTGLQPQHF. The CDR3 DNA reads as TGTGCCAGCAGCGCAGGGACAGGTCTCCAGCCCCAGCATTTT. Filled out from reference TRBV9 and TRBJ1-5, the complete variable domain reads DSGVTQTPKHLITATGQRVTLRCSPRSGDLSVYWYQQSLDQGLQFLIQYYNGEERAKGNILERFSAQQFPDLHSELNLSSLELGDSALYFCASSAGTGLQPQHFGDGTRLSIL.